This TCR beta chain was recorded in a study of cytomegalovirus exposure and HLA in healthy donors. Vbeta (60) and Jbeta (13) primers were used in the PCR. The assay was immunoSEQ multiplex PCR, and TCRdb's table has in-frame clones only and misses some. The sample lists under 250,000 clones, approximately 85% occurring once. Study conclusions and caveats: The only immune exposure information that was available was CMV serostatus. A further, later analysis showed that HLA-associated TCR beta chains (compared with equally common others) were more clonally expanded.

This clone was recorded once. The antigen is unknown. Germline CDR1 is MDHEN and CDR2 is SYDVKM. V shed 3 bases and J 1 base; nucleotides not matched to a gene: 17. This CDR3 has 19 amino acids. This sequence was found in a woman aged 50 to 60 in good health and CMV-seronegative. J is TRBJ1-1 and V is TRBV28; 7 nucleotides match TRBD1. Source material: PBMCs. CDR3 sequence (DNA): TGTGCCAGCAGTTTCCCATTGCTATTTACCGGGACAGCGAACACTGAAGCTTTCTTT. Amino acid sequence: CASSFPLLFTGTANTEAFF. Supplemented by reference TRBV28 and TRBJ1-1, the full variable domain reads DVKVTQSSRYLVKRTGEKVFLECVQDMDHENMFWYRQDPGLGLRLIYFSYDVKMKEKGDIPEGYSVSREKKERFSLILESASTNQTSMYLCASSFPLLFTGTANTEAFFGQGTRLTVV.